This T cell receptor (beta chain) emerged from a study of Graves' ophthalmopathy and Graves' hyperthyroidism. The overall study: In this cohort's terms, stable hyperthyroidism meant no ophthalmopathy by 18 months of follow-up. Study outcomes and limitations: Ophthalmopathy and stable hyperthyroidism were discriminated by a 13-signature model, with about 90% sensitivity and around 81% specificity. The blood repertoire also included most expanded thyroid clonotypes above 0.001 frequency.

Physicians reached a diagnosis by relying on clinical symptoms, serum thyroxine, TRAb, thyroid ultrasound and orbital computed tomography. CDR3 regions of TCR beta were amplified from RNA transcripts. First-round RT-PCR relied on HTBI primers, and a second-round multiplex PCR came next. Each CDR3 protein gets one entry after TCRdb re-called the multiplex PCR reads with MiXCR. Of 580,000 or so distinct CDR3 sequences listed, approximately 37% are singletons. V lost 6 bases and J lost 0, with 12 bases in between. CDR3 length: 14 amino acids. Germline V gene lookup returns CDR1 DFQATT and CDR2 SNEGSKA (reference sequence). There are many counts of this clonotype. Its antigen is undetermined.

This receptor was taken from an adult man with Graves' hyperthyroidism. The rearrangement links TRBV20-1 to TRBJ1-3; D is unresolved. Material: peripheral blood or thyroid tissue (not recorded which). CDR3 sequence (DNA): TGCAGTGCCCTGCAACGCCACTCTGGAAACACCATATATTTT. Its protein is CSALQRHSGNTIYF.